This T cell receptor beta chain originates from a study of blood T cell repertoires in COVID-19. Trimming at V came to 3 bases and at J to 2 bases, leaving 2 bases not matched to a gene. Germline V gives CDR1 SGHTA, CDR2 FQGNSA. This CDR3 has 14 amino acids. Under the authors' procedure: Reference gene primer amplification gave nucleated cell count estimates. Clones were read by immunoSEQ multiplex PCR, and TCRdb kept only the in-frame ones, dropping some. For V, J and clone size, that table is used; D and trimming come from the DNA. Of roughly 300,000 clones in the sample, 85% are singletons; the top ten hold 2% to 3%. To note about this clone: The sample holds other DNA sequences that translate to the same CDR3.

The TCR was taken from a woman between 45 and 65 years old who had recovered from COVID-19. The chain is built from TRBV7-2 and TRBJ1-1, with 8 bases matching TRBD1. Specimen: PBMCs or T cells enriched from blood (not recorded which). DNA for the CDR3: TGTGCCAGCAGCTTGCAGGGGGCTAACACTGAAGCTTTCTTT. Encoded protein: CASSLQGANTEAFF. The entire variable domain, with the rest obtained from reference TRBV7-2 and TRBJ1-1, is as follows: GAGVSQSPSNKVTEKGKDVELRCDPISGHTALYWYRQSLGQGLEFLIYFQGNSAPDKSGLPSDRFSAERTGGSVSTLTIQRTQQEDSAVYLCASSLQGANTEAFFGQGTRLTVV.